The 27 T cell receptor beta chains reported below all come from one sample, sequenced in a study of identifying expanded T cells in peripheral blood. Method: immunoSEQ multiplex PCR; TCRdb's copy keeps in-frame clones and lacks some. The sample consists of around 100,000 clones, roughly 91% of them appearing once. Sequencing used blood. The receptors were sampled from a person aged 18 to 75 in good health.

This clone was found a few times. The J gene is TRBJ2-5, the V gene TRBV5-6, with 8 bases lining up with TRBD1. From germline, CDR1 is SGHDT and CDR2 YYEEEE. The CDR3 is made up of 16 amino acids. V lost 0 bases to trimming and J lost 4 bases; unmatched junction nucleotides: 8. The CDR3: CASSLGVGQVRETQYF. Here the CDR3 DNA reads TGTGCCAGCAGCTTGGGTGTGGGACAGGTCCGAGAGACCCAGTACTTC.

The chain has TRBV29-1 and TRBJ1-2; no clear D gene. CDR1 and CDR2 (germline): SQVTM, ANQGSEA. This CDR3 is built from 12 residues. The chain's CDR3 is CSTSSGREGYTF. CDR3 DNA sequence: TGCAGTACCTCCTCGGGCCGGGAGGGCTACACCTTC.

This clone was seen a handful of times. This rearrangement joins TRBV6-4 to TRBJ1-6; the match to TRBD1 covers 10 bases. The CDR3 extends over 19 amino acids. V shed 5 bases and J 10 bases; nucleotides not matched to a gene: 20. Germline CDR1 is MRHNA and CDR2 is SNTAGT. The DNA of the CDR3 is TGTGCCAGCAGTTCAGATGGGGGGGTAGGGACAGGGGATCGCTCACCCCTCCACTTT. Residues: CASSSDGGVGTGDRSPLHF.

This rearrangement joins TRBV11-3 to TRBJ1-5; D is unclear. V lost 3 bases to trimming and J lost 5 bases, with 11 bases between them. Looked up from germline, CDR1 is SGHNT and CDR2 is YENEEA. This CDR3 region has 14 residues. For the CDR3, the DNA is TGTGCCAGCAGCTTCCCCGGTCCGGATCAGCCCCAGCATTTT. Translated: CASSFPGPDQPQHF.

The chain joins TRBV2 to TRBJ1-1; D gene unclear. This CDR3 contains 13 residues. Germline CDR1 is SNHLY and CDR2 is FYNNEI. With 6 bases removed from V and 1 base from J, the gap between germline ends came to 9 bases. CDR3 bases: TGTGCCAGCAGAAACGTCCCGAACACTGAAGCTTTCTTT. Its protein product is CASRNVPNTEAFF.

The rearrangement joins TRBV10-3 to TRBJ2-7; TRBD2 agrees at 11 bases. V trimming: 10 bases; J trimming: 2 bases; junction bases outside the gene matches: 4. The CDR3 is 13 amino acids. Germline V lookup: CDR1 ENHRY, CDR2 SYGVKD. The DNA of the CDR3 is TGTGCCACCAGACTAGCGGGACCCTACGAGCAGTACTTC. Amino acid sequence: CATRLAGPYEQYF.

CDR3 bases: TGCGCCAGCAGCCCGGGGTCGCGGGGAAGAGCGGGAGAGACCCAGTACTTC. Its translation is CASSPGSRGRAGETQYF. The chain employs TRBV4-3 and TRBJ2-5; weak D call: TRBD2 (6 bases). V gave up 4 bases and J gave up 4 bases, with 22 bases separating them. CDR1 LGHNA and CDR2 YSLEER come from the germline V gene. This CDR3 has 17 amino acids.

A single count supports this clone. V usage is TRBV27 and J usage is TRBJ2-5; 13 nucleotides align to TRBD2. This CDR3 has 20 amino acids. V dropped 2 bases and J dropped 5; count of bases not matched to a gene: 17. In germline, CDR1 is MNHEY, CDR2 SMNVEV (reference sequence). The CDR3 nucleotides are TGTGCCAGCAGTTTAAAACGAACTAGCGGGGGGGCCAGGCGGTATGAGACCCAGTACTTC. It specifies CASSLKRTSGGARRYETQYF.

The chain uses TRBV6-6 and TRBJ2-7; 10 bases map to TRBD2. CDR1 and CDR2 (germline): MNHNY, SVGAGI (reference sequence). CDR3 length: 14 residues. J was trimmed by 9 bases and V by 7 bases; bases with no gene match: 12. Here the CDR3 reads CASNPSGGSRVQYF. Written as DNA, the CDR3 is TGTGCCAGCAACCCTAGCGGGGGCTCTAGGGTGCAGTACTTC.

This chain connects TRBV13 to TRBJ1-1, with TRBD1 matching over 7 bases. J lost 5 bases, V lost 1 base, and 7 bases had no gene match. This CDR3 spans 15 amino acids. The germline V gene has CDR1 PRHDT and CDR2 FYEKMQ (reference sequence). The CDR3 loop reads CASSLDRSGGTEAFF. In nucleotides, the CDR3 is TGTGCCAGCAGCTTAGACCGTTCAGGGGGAACTGAAGCTTTCTTT.

The chain is built from TRBV15 and TRBJ2-3, with 10 bases identical to TRBD1. V lost 0 bases to trimming and J lost 3 bases; unmatched junction nucleotides: 21. Germline assignment: CDR1 LNHNV and CDR2 YYDKDF (reference sequence). The CDR3 covers 22 residues. Here the CDR3 reads CATSRDHRTGGAMGLSTDTQYF. CDR3 nucleotide sequence: TGTGCCACCAGCAGAGATCATAGGACAGGGGGTGCCATGGGTCTTAGTACAGATACGCAGTATTTT.

The chain employs TRBV18 and TRBJ1-4; weak D call: TRBD1 (5 bases). V dropped 3 bases and J dropped 3 bases, with 11 bases sitting between them. Germline V gene sequence: CDR1 KGHSH, CDR2 LQKENI. This CDR3 is 15 amino acids long. The CDR3: CASSPRQGSNEKLFF. CDR3 coding DNA: TGTGCCAGCTCACCGCGGCAGGGATCTAATGAAAAACTGTTTTTT.

This clone was picked up a small number of times. The chain has TRBV7-9 and TRBJ1-2, with a tentative D call TRBD1 (6 bases). Germline V gives CDR1 SEHNR, CDR2 FQNEAQ (reference sequence). The V and J ends lost 0 bases and 6 bases respectively, with 8 bases between them. CDR3 length equals 13 residues. This chain's CDR3 is CASSLAAGDGYTF. CDR3 DNA sequence: TGTGCCAGCAGCTTAGCCGCAGGGGATGGCTACACCTTC.

The gene calls are TRBV27 and TRBJ2-5; 7 nucleotides align to TRBD1. Germline V gene lookup returns CDR1 MNHEY and CDR2 SMNVEV (reference sequence). The CDR3 is 17 amino acids. Losses at the gene ends were 1 base for V and 3 bases for J; bases not matched to a gene: 11. In DNA, the CDR3 is TGTGCCAGCAGTTTATTCCCACAAGAGGGACAGAAAGAGACCCAGTACTTC. The encoded protein is CASSLFPQEGQKETQYF.

The rearrangement uses TRBV4-3 and TRBJ2-2; 9 bases map to TRBD1. CDR3 size: 16 residues. The trim removed 4 bases at V and 4 bases at J, leaving 7 bases unmatched. Germline V CDR1 and CDR2: LGHNA, YSLEER. The CDR3 spells CASSPRTGVGTGELFF. CDR3 nucleotides: TGCGCCAGCAGCCCGCGGACAGGGGTAGGCACCGGGGAGCTGTTTTTT.

J is TRBJ1-3 and V is TRBV7-6; D remains unclear. CDR3 length: 18 residues. Germline assignment: CDR1 SGHVS and CDR2 FNYEAQ. The V gene lost 2 bases and the J gene lost 8 bases, with 25 bases spanning the gap. The CDR3 nucleotides read TGTGCCAGCAGCTTACGGAACCCAGTATCCTGGCTCGAGGACACCATATATTTT. This gives the protein CASSLRNPVSWLEDTIYF.

This clone was found once. This chain connects TRBV7-8 to TRBJ1-5, with D maybe TRBD1 (6 bases). The length of the CDR3 is 16 residues. Per the germline V gene, CDR1 is SGHVS and CDR2 is FQNEAQ. Trimming shortened V by 2 bases and J by 3 bases, and 14 bases separated the two germline ends. CDR3 in amino acids: CASSLSVGGVNQPQHF. CDR3 nucleotides: TGTGCCAGCAGCTTAAGTGTAGGGGGGGTCAATCAGCCCCAGCATTTT.

This chain uses TRBV2 with TRBJ2-7; the match to TRBD1 covers 8 bases. The germline gives CDR1 SNHLY, CDR2 FYNNEI. Germline trimming cut 6 bases from V and 7 bases from J; bases unmatched to any gene: 2. The CDR3 has 11 amino acids. The CDR3 is CASRGDREQYF. Here the CDR3 DNA reads TGTGCCAGCAGGGGGGACAGGGAGCAGTACTTC. Variable domain in full (rest from reference TRBV2 and TRBJ2-7): EPEVTQTPSHQVTQMGQEVILRCVPISNHLYFYWYRQILGQKVEFLVSFYNNEISEKSEIFDDQFSVERPDGSNFTLKIRSTKLEDSAMYFCASRGDREQYFGPGTRLTVT.

The genes are TRBV30 and TRBJ2-7; D might be TRBD1 (5 bases). Trimming cost V 3 bases and J 3 bases, with 6 bases left between them. Germline V CDR1 and CDR2: GTSNPN, SVGIG (reference sequence). The CDR3 has 11 residues. The CDR3 here is CAWSTGYEQYF. DNA of the CDR3: TGTGCCTGGAGCACAGGCTACGAGCAGTACTTC.

This chain joins TRBV10-3 and TRBJ2-7; possibly TRBD1 or TRBD2 for D (6 bases each). There are 13 residues in the CDR3. Germline V gene sequence: CDR1 ENHRY, CDR2 SYGVKD. Trimming pared 11 bases from V and 5 bases from J, leaving 19 bases between. The CDR3 loop is CAASPTGRNEQYF. DNA of the CDR3: TGTGCCGCAAGCCCCACAGGGAGGAACGAGCAGTACTTC.

The V and J genes are TRBV15 and TRBJ1-5, with D uncertain. The CDR3 has 11 amino acids. Germline V gene sequence: CDR1 LNHNV, CDR2 YYDKDF (reference sequence). Trimming stripped 4 bases from V and 3 bases from J, with 1 base between. As DNA, the CDR3 is TGTGCCACCAGCATCAATCAGCCCCAGCATTTT. Translating it yields CATSINQPQHF. The variable domain in full, completed from reference TRBV15 and TRBJ1-5, reads DAMVIQNPRYQVTQFGKPVTLSCSQTLNHNVMYWYQQKSSQAPKLLFHYYDKDFNNEADTPDNFQSRRPNTSFCFLDIRSPGLGDTAMYLCATSINQPQHFGDGTRLSIL.

This clone has more than one count but fewer than ten. The V gene is TRBV2, the J gene TRBJ1-2; 9 nucleotides agree with TRBD1. CDR1 is SNHLY, CDR2 FYNNEI, per germline. J gave up 4 bases and V 8 bases, and 5 bases lay outside the gene matches. This CDR3 is 13 amino acids long. The CDR3 sequence is CASGTGYGYGYTF. The DNA for the CDR3 is TGTGCCAGCGGGACAGGGTATGGCTATGGCTACACCTTC.

V and J are TRBV4-3 and TRBJ2-3; D is perhaps TRBD1 (6 bases). Trimming took 5 bases from V and 2 from J, leaving 14 bases between them. The CDR3 sequence is 15 residues long. Germline CDR1 LGHNA, CDR2 YSLEER. This CDR3 reads CASSTRDKTTDTQYF. CDR3 coding DNA: TGCGCCAGCAGCACCCGGGACAAGACCACAGATACGCAGTATTTT.

V usage is TRBV6-6 and J usage is TRBJ1-1, with 10 bases identical to TRBD1. This CDR3 is 15 amino acids long. With V trimmed by 7 bases and J by 6 bases, 11 bases remained unmatched. Germline values: CDR1 MNHNY, CDR2 SVGAGI (reference sequence). CDR3 protein: CASTSLTGGGAEAFF. As DNA, the CDR3 is TGTGCCAGCACCTCATTGACAGGGGGCGGTGCTGAAGCTTTCTTT.

The chain uses TRBV10-3 and TRBJ1-6; 8 nucleotides match TRBD1. The CDR3 length is 17 residues. Trimming removed 0 bases from V and 10 bases from J; junction bases left unmatched: 11. CDR1 ENHRY and CDR2 SYGVKD come from the germline V gene. The CDR3 DNA reads as TGTGCCATCAGTGAGTCGATCCAACGGCAGGGGGCCTCACCCCTCCACTTT. Encoded protein: CAISESIQRQGASPLHF.

This chain joins TRBV7-2 and TRBJ1-4; no clear D. Trimming removed 5 bases at V and 0 bases at J, with 10 bases between. The CDR3 sequence is 15 residues long. From germline, CDR1 is SGHTA and CDR2 FQGNSA. CDR3 coding DNA: TGTGCCAGCAGCCCTCGTCTAGCAACTAATGAAAAACTGTTTTTT. It encodes CASSPRLATNEKLFF.

J is TRBJ1-1 and V is TRBV19; 8 nucleotides line up with TRBD1. The trim removed 3 bases at V and 8 bases at J, leaving 11 bases unmatched. The length of the CDR3 is 15 residues. Looked up from germline, CDR1 is LNHDA and CDR2 is SQIVND (reference sequence). Here the CDR3 reads CASSILMGTGGEAFF. The CDR3 DNA sequence: TGTGCCAGTAGTATCCTCATGGGGACAGGAGGAGAAGCTTTCTTT.